The 17 T cell receptor beta chains listed next were all sequenced from one sample in a study of blood T cell repertoires in COVID-19. The assay was immunoSEQ multiplex PCR, and TCRdb's table has in-frame clones only and misses some. The profile shows some 150,000 clones, 85% of them singletons. The specimen was peripheral blood. These receptors were taken from a man between 40 and 49 years old with acute or convalescent COVID-19.

The rearrangement uses TRBV6-5 and TRBJ1-4; D gene unclear. Trimming stripped 6 bases from V and 2 bases from J, with 10 bases between. The CDR3 loop spans 14 amino acids. In germline, CDR1 is MNHEY, CDR2 SVGAGI. The CDR3 region is CASRIGRTNEKLFF. The CDR3 DNA is TGTGCCAGCAGGATTGGGAGGACTAATGAAAAACTGTTTTTT.

The chain recombines TRBV6-5 with TRBJ2-3; D perhaps matches TRBD1 (7 bases). Germline V lookup: CDR1 MNHEY, CDR2 SVGAGI. The V end was cut by 8 bases, the J end by 4 bases, with 13 bases between. The CDR3 totals 13 residues. The CDR3 region is CASAGQSSDTQYF. The DNA for the CDR3 is TGTGCCAGCGCGGGACAGTCTTCAGATACGCAGTATTTT.

CDR3 region: CAWSVSSGGAYEQYF. In nucleotides, the CDR3 is TGTGCCTGGAGTGTGAGTAGCGGGGGGGCCTACGAGCAGTACTTC. V usage is TRBV30 and J usage is TRBJ2-7; TRBD2 matches 11 bases. The CDR3 runs 15 residues. Per germline, CDR1 GTSNPN and CDR2 SVGIG (reference sequence). Trimming removed 0 bases from V and 2 bases from J; junction bases left unmatched: 3.

This clone was observed once. V and J are TRBV30 and TRBJ1-3; no clear D. Per germline, CDR1 GTSNPN and CDR2 SVGIG (reference sequence). CDR3 length: 13 residues. Trimming shortened V by 6 bases and J by 0 bases, and 9 bases separated the two germline ends. The CDR3 here is CACVRGSGNTIYF. The CDR3 DNA follows: TGTGCCTGTGTAAGAGGCTCTGGAAACACCATATATTTT. Full variable domain (missing parts from reference TRBV30 and TRBJ1-3): SQTIHQWPATLVQPVGSPLSLECTVEGTSNPNLYWYRQAAGRGLQLLFYSVGIGQISSEVPQNLSASRPQDRQFILSSKKLLLSDSGFYLCACVRGSGNTIYFGEGSWLTVV.

The chain couples TRBV6-1 to TRBJ1-6; no clear D. The germline V gene encodes CDR1 MNHNS and CDR2 SASEGT. Trimming removed 3 bases from V and 9 bases from J, with 9 bases in between. This CDR3 is 13 amino acids long. DNA for the CDR3: TGTGCCAGCAGTGACAGGCTCCTTTCACCCCTCCACTTT. It specifies CASSDRLLSPLHF.

This rearrangement joins TRBV4-3 to TRBJ2-7; D perhaps matches TRBD2 (5 bases). CDR1 and CDR2 from the germline V gene are LGHNA and YSLEER. The CDR3 is made up of 13 amino acids. V was trimmed by 4 bases and J by 7 bases, leaving 14 bases between them. The CDR3 is CASSLDSRREQYF. In DNA, the CDR3 is TGCGCCAGCAGCCTCGATTCTAGGAGGGAGCAGTACTTC.

The chain has TRBV27 and TRBJ1-3; possibly TRBD1 for D (6 bases). The CDR3 runs to 15 residues. Trimming removed 4 bases from V and 2 bases from J, with 12 bases in between. Per the germline V gene, CDR1 is MNHEY and CDR2 is SMNVEV (reference sequence). CDR3 residues: CASSSTGHAGNTIYF. DNA of the CDR3: TGTGCCAGCAGTTCCACAGGGCACGCTGGAAACACCATATATTTT.

Concerning this clone: Its ends do not fully match the called genes, so a read error is possible. The chain combines TRBV7-9 with TRBJ1-3; 9 bases map to TRBD1. Germline CDR1 and CDR2: SEHNR and FQNEAQ (reference sequence). The CDR3 has 15 amino acids. The CDR3 is CATGTGTNSGNTIYF. The CDR3, as DNA: TGTGCCACCGGGACAGGGACAAACTCTGGAAATACCATATATTTT. The full variable domain, its missing parts supplied by reference TRBV7-9 and TRBJ1-3, is DTGVSQNPRHKITKRGQNVTFRCDPISEHNRLYWYRQTLGQGPEFLTYFQNEAQLEKSRLLSDRFSAERPKGSFSTLEIQRTEQGDSAMYLCATGTGTNSGNTIYFGEGSWLTVV.

In nucleotides, the CDR3 is TGTGCCAGCAGCCAAGCCTTTACAGGGACCCAAGAGACCCAGTACTTC. Translating it yields CASSQAFTGTQETQYF. The V and J genes are TRBV3-1 (or the pseudogene TRBV3-2) and TRBJ2-5, with a tentative D call TRBD1 (6 bases). The ends were cut back, 1 base at V and 1 base at J, with 13 bases in the middle. The CDR3 extends over 16 amino acids. The V gene's germline CDR1 is LGHDT and CDR2 YNNKEL (reference sequence).

This clone was observed a few times. The rearrangement uses TRBV3-1 (or the pseudogene TRBV3-2) and TRBJ1-1, with TRBD1 matching 9 bases. CDR1 is LGHDT, CDR2 YNNKEL, per germline (reference sequence). The CDR3 is made up of 13 amino acids. Germline trimming cut 6 bases from V and 7 bases from J; bases unmatched to any gene: 6. The CDR3 nucleotides are TGTGCCAGCAGTCTACAGGGGGCCGGTGAAGCTTTCTTT. Its protein is CASSLQGAGEAFF.

J is TRBJ1-2 and V is TRBV4-3; 8 bases line up with TRBD1. Germline loops: CDR1 LGHNA, CDR2 YSLEER. Germline trimming cut 0 bases from V and 2 bases from J; bases unmatched to any gene: 8. The CDR3 has 17 amino acids. The CDR3 spells CASSQEISGGKNYGYTF. DNA for the CDR3: TGCGCCAGCAGCCAAGAGATCTCAGGGGGCAAAAACTATGGCTACACCTTC.

This clone turned up a few times. V usage is TRBV2 and J usage is TRBJ1-5; D gene ambiguous. The CDR3 totals 15 residues. Germline CDR1 and CDR2: SNHLY and FYNNEI. The V and J ends lost 0 bases and 4 bases respectively, with 10 bases between them. The CDR3 DNA follows: TGTGCCAGCAGTGAAGCGCGCGGAATTAATCAGCCCCAGCATTTT. Translating gives CASSEARGINQPQHF.

The J gene is TRBJ1-5, the V gene TRBV6-4; a weak D match, TRBD1 (5 bases). This CDR3 is built from 13 residues. Germline CDR1 and CDR2: MRHNA and SNTAGT. Trimming removed 6 bases at V and 4 bases at J, with 10 bases between. CDR3 region: CASSADTNQPQHF. CDR3 in DNA: TGTGCCAGCAGCGCGGACACAAATCAGCCCCAGCATTTT.

CDR3 bases: TGTGCCAGCAGTTTTTGGGAGGAAACTGAAGCTTTCTTT. It translates to CASSFWEETEAFF. This rearrangement joins TRBV12-3 or TRBV12-4 to TRBJ1-1; D gene ambiguous. V was pared by 3 bases and J by 5 bases, with 10 bases between. CDR3 length: 13 amino acids.

The rearrangement links TRBV19 to TRBJ1-1; possibly TRBD1 for D (6 bases). Trimming removed 1 base from V and 5 bases from J, with 14 bases in between. The CDR3 has 15 residues. CDR1 and CDR2 (germline): LNHDA, SQIVND (reference sequence). CDR3 sequence (DNA): TGTGCCAGTAGTATAGTGGCGACAGGACCTACTGAAGCTTTCTTT. It encodes CASSIVATGPTEAFF.

This sequence joins TRBV19 and TRBJ1-5, with TRBD1 identical over 7 bases. The CDR3 is 15 amino acids. CDR1 and CDR2 from the germline V gene are LNHDA and SQIVND (reference sequence). The V and J ends lost 3 bases and 6 bases, in that order; junction bases with no gene match: 8. The CDR3 protein is CASSMLATGLQPQHF. The CDR3 DNA reads TGTGCCAGTAGTATGTTAGCGACAGGGCTTCAGCCCCAGCATTTT.

This chain joins TRBV7-9 and TRBJ2-5; 7 positions match TRBD2. Trimming at V came to 3 bases and at J to 4 bases, leaving 5 bases not matched to a gene. Germline V gene sequence: CDR1 SEHNR, CDR2 FQNEAQ (reference sequence). CDR3 length: 14 amino acids. CDR3 bases: TGTGCCAGCAGCTTTCCGGGACTAACAGAGACCCAGTACTTC. Translated, it gives CASSFPGLTETQYF. Using reference TRBV7-9 and TRBJ2-5 for the parts outside the CDR3, the full variable domain is DTGVSQNPRHKITKRGQNVTFRCDPISEHNRLYWYRQTLGQGPEFLTYFQNEAQLEKSRLLSDRFSAERPKGSFSTLEIQRTEQGDSAMYLCASSFPGLTETQYFGPGTRLLVL.